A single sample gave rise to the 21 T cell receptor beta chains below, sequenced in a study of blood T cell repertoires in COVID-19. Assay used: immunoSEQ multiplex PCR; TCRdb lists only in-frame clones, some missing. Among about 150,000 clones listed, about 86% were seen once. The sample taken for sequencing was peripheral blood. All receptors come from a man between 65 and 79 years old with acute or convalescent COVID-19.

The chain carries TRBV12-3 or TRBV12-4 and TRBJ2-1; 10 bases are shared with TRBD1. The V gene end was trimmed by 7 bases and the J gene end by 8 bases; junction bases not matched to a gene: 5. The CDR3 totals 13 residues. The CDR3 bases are TGTGCCAGCATCGGGACAGGGGTTTATGAGCAGTTCTTC. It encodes CASIGTGVYEQFF.

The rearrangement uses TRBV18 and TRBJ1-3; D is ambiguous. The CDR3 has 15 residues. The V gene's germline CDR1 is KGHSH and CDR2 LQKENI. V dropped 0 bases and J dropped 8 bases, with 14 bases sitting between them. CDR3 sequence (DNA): TGTGCCAGCTCACCACCCGCAGGACCGGGAGACACCATATATTTT. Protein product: CASSPPAGPGDTIYF. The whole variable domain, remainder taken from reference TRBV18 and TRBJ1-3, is NAGVMQNPRHLVRRRGQEARLRCSPMKGHSHVYWYRQLPEEGLKFMVYLQKENIIDESGMPKERFSAEFPKEGPSILRIQQVVRGDSAAYFCASSPPAGPGDTIYFGEGSWLTVV.

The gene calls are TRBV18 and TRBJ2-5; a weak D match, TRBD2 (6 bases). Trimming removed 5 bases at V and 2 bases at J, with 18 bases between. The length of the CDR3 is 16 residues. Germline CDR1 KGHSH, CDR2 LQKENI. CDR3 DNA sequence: TGTGCCAGCTCATCCCTTCGCGGGAACCCTCAAGAGACCCAGTACTTC. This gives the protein CASSSLRGNPQETQYF.

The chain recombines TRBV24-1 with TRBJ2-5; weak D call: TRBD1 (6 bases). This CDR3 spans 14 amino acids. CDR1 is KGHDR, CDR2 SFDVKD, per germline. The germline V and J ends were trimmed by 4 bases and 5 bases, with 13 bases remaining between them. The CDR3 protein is CATSEAQGWETQYF. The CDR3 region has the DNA TGTGCCACCAGTGAGGCTCAGGGGTGGGAGACCCAGTACTTC.

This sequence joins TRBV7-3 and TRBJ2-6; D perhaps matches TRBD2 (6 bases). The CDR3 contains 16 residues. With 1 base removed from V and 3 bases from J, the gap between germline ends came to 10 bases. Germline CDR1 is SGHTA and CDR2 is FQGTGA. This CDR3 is CASSLMASVGANVLTF. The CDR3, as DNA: TGTGCCAGCAGCTTAATGGCTAGCGTTGGGGCCAACGTCCTGACTTTC.

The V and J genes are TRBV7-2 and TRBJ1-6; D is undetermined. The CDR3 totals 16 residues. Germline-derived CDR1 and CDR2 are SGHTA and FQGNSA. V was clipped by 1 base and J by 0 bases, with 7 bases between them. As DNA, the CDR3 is TGTGCCAGCAGCTTAGATCGGGTCTCCTATAATTCACCCCTCCACTTT. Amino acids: CASSLDRVSYNSPLHF.

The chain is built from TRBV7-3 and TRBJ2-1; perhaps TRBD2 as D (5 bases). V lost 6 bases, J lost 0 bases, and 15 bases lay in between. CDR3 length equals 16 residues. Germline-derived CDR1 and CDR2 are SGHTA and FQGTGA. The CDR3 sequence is CASSPSGVNSYNEQFF. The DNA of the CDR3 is TGTGCCAGCAGTCCCTCCGGGGTTAACTCCTACAATGAGCAGTTCTTC.

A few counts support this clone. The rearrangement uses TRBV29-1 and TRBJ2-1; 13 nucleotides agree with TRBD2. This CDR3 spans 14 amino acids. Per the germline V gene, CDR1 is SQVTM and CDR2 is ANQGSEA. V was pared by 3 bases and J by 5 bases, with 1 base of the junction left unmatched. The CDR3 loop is CSVEGTSGNNEQFF. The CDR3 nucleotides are TGCAGCGTTGAGGGGACTAGCGGGAACAATGAGCAGTTCTTC.

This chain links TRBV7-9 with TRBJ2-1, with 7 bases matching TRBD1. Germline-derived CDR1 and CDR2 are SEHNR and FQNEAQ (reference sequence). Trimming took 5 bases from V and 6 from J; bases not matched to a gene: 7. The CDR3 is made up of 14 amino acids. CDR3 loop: CASSRGLQINEQFF. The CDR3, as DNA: TGTGCCAGCAGCAGGGGGCTTCAGATCAATGAGCAGTTCTTC.

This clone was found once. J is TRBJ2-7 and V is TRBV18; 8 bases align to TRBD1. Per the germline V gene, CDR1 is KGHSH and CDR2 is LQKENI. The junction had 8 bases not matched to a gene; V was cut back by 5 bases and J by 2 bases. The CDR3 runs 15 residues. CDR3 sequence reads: CASSARQGPTYEQYF. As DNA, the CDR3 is TGTGCCAGCTCAGCAAGACAGGGGCCCACCTACGAGCAGTACTTC.

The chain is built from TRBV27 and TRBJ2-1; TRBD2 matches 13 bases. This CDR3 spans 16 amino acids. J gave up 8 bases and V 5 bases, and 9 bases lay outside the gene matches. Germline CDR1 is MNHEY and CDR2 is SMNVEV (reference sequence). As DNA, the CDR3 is TGTGCCAGCAGTCCGAAGACTAGCGGGAGGTTGTATGAGCAGTTCTTC. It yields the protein CASSPKTSGRLYEQFF.

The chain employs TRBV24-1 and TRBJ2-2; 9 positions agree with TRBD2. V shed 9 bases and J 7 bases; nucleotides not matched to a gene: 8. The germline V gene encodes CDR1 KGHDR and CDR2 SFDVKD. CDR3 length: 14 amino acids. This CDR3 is CATGVAGAVGELFF. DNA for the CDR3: TGTGCCACCGGGGTAGCGGGAGCCGTCGGGGAGCTGTTTTTT.

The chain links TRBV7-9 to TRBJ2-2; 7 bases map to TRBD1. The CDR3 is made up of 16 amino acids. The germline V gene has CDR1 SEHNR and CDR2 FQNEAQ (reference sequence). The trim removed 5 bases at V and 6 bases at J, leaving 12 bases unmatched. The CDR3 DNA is TGTGCCAGCAGCCAAGGCGACAGGGAATCACCCGGGGAGCTGTTTTTT. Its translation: CASSQGDRESPGELFF.

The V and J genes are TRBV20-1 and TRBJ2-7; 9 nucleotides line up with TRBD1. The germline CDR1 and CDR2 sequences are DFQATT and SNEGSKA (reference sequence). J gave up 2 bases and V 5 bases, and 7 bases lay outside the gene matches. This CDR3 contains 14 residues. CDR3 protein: CSARGGQGTYEQYF. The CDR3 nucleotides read TGCAGTGCTCGTGGGGGACAGGGAACCTACGAGCAGTACTTC.

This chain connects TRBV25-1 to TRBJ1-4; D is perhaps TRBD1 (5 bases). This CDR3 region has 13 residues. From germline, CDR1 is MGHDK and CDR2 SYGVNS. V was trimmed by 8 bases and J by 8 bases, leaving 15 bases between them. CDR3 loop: CASPNGGREKLFF. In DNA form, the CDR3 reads TGTGCCAGCCCCAATGGGGGGAGGGAAAAACTGTTTTTT.

CDR3 protein: CASSLAGGYNSPLHF. Written as DNA, the CDR3 is TGTGCCAGCAGTTTGGCGGGGGGATATAATTCACCCCTCCACTTT. The rearrangement uses TRBV28 and TRBJ1-6, with D possibly being TRBD1 (5 bases). Trimming left V 3 bases short and J 4 bases short, with 10 bases between. The CDR3 consists of 15 residues. CDR1 and CDR2 from the germline V gene are MDHEN and SYDVKM.

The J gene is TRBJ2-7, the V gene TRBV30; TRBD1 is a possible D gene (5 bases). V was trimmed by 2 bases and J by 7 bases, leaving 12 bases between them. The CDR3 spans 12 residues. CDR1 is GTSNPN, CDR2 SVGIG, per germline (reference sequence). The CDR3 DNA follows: TGTGCCTGGAGTACCAGGGTGGGTGAGCAGTACTTC. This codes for CAWSTRVGEQYF.

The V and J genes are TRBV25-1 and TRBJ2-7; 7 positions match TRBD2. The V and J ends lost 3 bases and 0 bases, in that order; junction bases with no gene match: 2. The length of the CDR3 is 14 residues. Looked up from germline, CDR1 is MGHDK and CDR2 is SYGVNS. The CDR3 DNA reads TGTGCCAGCAGTGAGTCTAGCGGCTCCTACGAGCAGTACTTC. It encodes CASSESSGSYEQYF.

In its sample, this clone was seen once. DNA of the CDR3: TGTGCCAGTAGTAGAAGGACAGGGTACTATGGCTACACCTTC. It codes for CASSRRTGYYGYTF. The V and J genes are TRBV19 and TRBJ1-2; TRBD1 agrees at 8 bases. The CDR3 sequence is 14 residues long. The V gene's germline CDR1 is LNHDA and CDR2 SQIVND (reference sequence). V lost 4 bases to trimming and J lost 3 bases; unmatched junction nucleotides: 4.

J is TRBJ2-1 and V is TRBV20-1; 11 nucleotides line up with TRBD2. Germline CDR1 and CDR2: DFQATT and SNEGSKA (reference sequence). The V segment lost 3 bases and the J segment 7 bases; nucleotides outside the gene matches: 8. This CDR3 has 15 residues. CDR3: CSASKASGRKNEQFF. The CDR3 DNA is TGCAGTGCTAGTAAGGCTAGCGGGAGGAAGAATGAGCAGTTCTTC.

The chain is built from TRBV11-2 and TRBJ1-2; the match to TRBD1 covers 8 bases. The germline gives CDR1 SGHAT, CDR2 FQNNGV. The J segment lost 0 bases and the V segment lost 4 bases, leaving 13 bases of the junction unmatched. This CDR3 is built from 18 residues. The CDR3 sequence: CASSSLRDRRLTNYGYTF. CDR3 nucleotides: TGTGCCAGCAGCTCCCTCCGGGACAGGAGACTAACTAACTATGGCTACACCTTC.